This is a list of T cell receptor beta chains from one sample in a study of beta chain features in type 1 diabetes. Assay used: immunoSEQ multiplex PCR; TCRdb lists only in-frame clones, some missing. The repertoire has a few hundred thousand clones, 15% to 20% of them found once; the top ten carry 0.044%. Specimen: naive CD4+ T cells from blood. The receptors originated from a woman aged 18-29 years in good health. Both conserved end residues are trimmed from each CDR3. Expanded clones get a size class; other rows say once, few or many, or leave the size out.

j_gene	abundance	v_gene	len	CDR3aa
TRBJ2-1	few	TRBV19	11	ASSPWGRVNQF
TRBJ2-2	few	TRBV6-6	14	ASSSQGLRNTGELF
TRBJ1-5	NA	TRBV19	14	ASSIGQGRLNQPQH
TRBJ2-5	once	TRBV7-2	12	ASSSGGYTETQY
TRBJ2-7	NA	TRBV7-2	13	ASSLAQGFSYEQY
TRBJ1-2	NA	TRBV6-6	12	ASSYSEAVDGYT
TRBJ1-2	NA	TRBV5-1	13	ASSSKGAWDYGYT
TRBJ1-5	few	TRBV30	11	AWSVMRNQPQH
TRBJ2-4	NA	TRBV28	12	ASTKREGHNIQY
TRBJ2-5	NA	TRBV5-1	11	ASSTGTRETQY
TRBJ1-4	few	TRBV30	9	AWTTGEKLF
TRBJ2-1	NA	TRBV29-1	14	SVETLEDRVVDEQF
TRBJ2-5	few	TRBV7-9	13	ASSLATAAQETQY
TRBJ2-7	few	TRBV6-5	11	ASVRTGGYEQY
TRBJ2-1	few	TRBV4-1	14	ASSQGLASSYNEQF
TRBJ1-4	NA	TRBV4-1	14	ASSLDQGATNEKLF
TRBJ1-6	few	TRBV7-9	11	ASSEATGSPLH
TRBJ1-2	few	TRBV5-1	14	ASSPLWRGGDYGYT
TRBJ1-1	few	TRBV18	12	ASSLRLTDAEAF
TRBJ2-3	few	TRBV30	12	AWKQGLGTDTQY
TRBJ1-2	NA	TRBV6-1	12	ASSETGLPRGYT
TRBJ1-2	NA	TRBV7-7	13	ASSPLAGVERGYT
TRBJ2-3	few	TRBV6-5	13	ATAPAGLNTDTQY
TRBJ2-2	NA	TRBV5-6	12	ASSFRTAAGELF
TRBJ2-7	few	TRBV9	15	ASTPSGRGRSCYEQY
TRBJ2-3	few	TRBV6-5	13	ASRLTSGGADTQY
TRBJ2-2	NA	TRBV9	15	ASSVRPSGPNTGELF
TRBJ2-1	few	TRBV4-1	16	ASTSNPAGGALYNEQF
TRBJ2-3	NA	TRBV7-2	14	ASSPGTGVWTDTQY
TRBJ2-5	few	TRBV5-4	11	ASSSTSTQTQY
TRBJ2-6	few	TRBV7-2	13	ASSFTGTGANVLT
TRBJ2-2	NA	TRBV28	13	ASSLGGQAFGELF
TRBJ2-7	NA	TRBV19	13	ASSIAQGVAYEQY
TRBJ2-1	once	TRBV30	13	AWSVSRLAYNEQF
TRBJ2-7	NA	TRBV30	11	ASRERGRDEQY
TRBJ2-3	NA	TRBV11-2	16	ASSLGPLAATGTDTQY
TRBJ2-3	NA	TRBV7-9	14	ASSRLQGSTTDTQY
TRBJ1-3	few	TRBV5-1	12	ASSSAGTANTIY
TRBJ2-1	few	TRBV7-2	10	ASSLVPDEQF
TRBJ2-6	once	TRBV6-5	14	ASSYSSGAGANVLT
TRBJ2-4	few	TRBV5-1	11	ASRPGEGNIQY
TRBJ1-1	few	TRBV30	9	AWSPSSRAF
TRBJ2-1	NA	TRBV5-4	12	ASSSPGSYNEQF
TRBJ1-6	few	TRBV5-1	12	ASSLGQGSSPLH
TRBJ2-1	NA	TRBV30	11	AWGTGVIYEQF
TRBJ2-1	few	TRBV4-1	11	ASSQVQFNEQF
TRBJ1-5	few	TRBV7-6	11	ASSVYRDQPQH
TRBJ2-5	NA	TRBV7-9	13	ASSLDTGVVETQY
TRBJ2-7	NA	TRBV5-1	13	ASSLVRGGLGEQY
TRBJ1-1	NA	TRBV7-2	11	ASSSRDRGTAF
TRBJ2-1	NA	TRBV7-2	12	ASSLGLAGNEQF
TRBJ2-7	few	TRBV11-2	12	ASSSQGALGEQY